This TCR beta chain came from a study of Ad26.COV2.S vaccination and SARS-CoV-2 variants. Study background: The authors gave Ad26.COV2.S intramuscularly, either once or twice 56 days apart. Findings and caveats of the study: TCR breadth and depth analyses may have underestimated total T cell responses. Comparability of non-spike TCR breadth was observed across vaccine and placebo recipients.

Between the trimmed V and J ends, which lost 9 bases and 6 bases, there was a span of 15 bases. This CDR3 has 13 residues. Germline-derived CDR1 and CDR2 are MNHEY and SMNVEV (reference sequence). On this clone itself: What it binds is unknown.

TCRdb's table, derived via immunoSEQ multiplex PCR, lists solely in-frame clones and lacks some. This repertoire shows about 680,000 clones, roughly nine tenths found once; its top ten account for about 1.5%. The treatment denotes: 15 to 20 received Ad26.COV2.S at low or high dose, single or two shots; a few received placebo; per-sample allocation not given. Specimens were obtained on day 63 following the first vaccine or placebo injection. This sample comprised peripheral blood, obtained in a trial of Ad26.COV2.S vaccine versus placebo. This TCR was recovered from a person aged 18-60 years who received the Ad26.COV2.S COVID-19 vaccine or a placebo. The chain links TRBV27 to TRBJ1-5, with D perhaps matching TRBD1 (5 bases). The DNA for the CDR3 is TGTGCCAGTAGATCGGGGGGGAGTCAGCCCCAGCATTTT. Its protein product is CASRSGGSQPQHF.